This record covers a single T cell receptor beta chain. This table comes from immunoSEQ multiplex PCR, and its TCRdb copy is limited to in-frame clones, with some not included. The table shows about 280,000 clones, with just under 90% occurring only once. The data were taken from a study of blood T cell repertoires in COVID-19. Study background: PBMCs, B-cell-depleted T cells, or T cells were the source of the cDNA or gDNA that made up the material.

Unmatched junction bases numbered 12, after V lost 4 bases and J lost 5 bases. The CDR3 is 16 residues long. Per germline, CDR1 SGHDT and CDR2 YYEEEE. This clonotype was obtained from a woman in her 30s with COVID-19, enrolled during active disease. The V call is TRBV5-6, the J call TRBJ2-5; 9 nucleotides agree with TRBD2. Sequencing was done on a sample of peripheral blood. The CDR3 is CASSPAWLAGRETQYF. The CDR3 coding sequence is TGTGCCAGCAGCCCCGCCTGGCTAGCGGGGAGGGAGACCCAGTACTTC.